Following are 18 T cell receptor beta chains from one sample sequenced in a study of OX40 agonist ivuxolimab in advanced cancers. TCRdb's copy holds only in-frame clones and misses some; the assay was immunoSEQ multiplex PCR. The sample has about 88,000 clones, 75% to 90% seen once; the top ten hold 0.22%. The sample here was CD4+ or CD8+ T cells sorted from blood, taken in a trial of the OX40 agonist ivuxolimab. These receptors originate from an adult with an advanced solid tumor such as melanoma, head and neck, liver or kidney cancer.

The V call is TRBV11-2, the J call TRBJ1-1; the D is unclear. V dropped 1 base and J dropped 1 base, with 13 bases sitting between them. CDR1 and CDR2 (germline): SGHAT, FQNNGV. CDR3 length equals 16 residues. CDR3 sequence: CASSLALGSSNTEAFF. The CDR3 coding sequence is TGTGCCAGCAGCTTAGCGCTGGGTTCTTCGAACACTGAAGCTTTCTTT.

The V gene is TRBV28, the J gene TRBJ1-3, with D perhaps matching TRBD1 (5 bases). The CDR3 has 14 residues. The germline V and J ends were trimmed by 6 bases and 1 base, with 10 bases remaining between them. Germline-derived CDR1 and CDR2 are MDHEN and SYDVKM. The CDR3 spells CASRGRFSGNTIYF. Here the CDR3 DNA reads TGTGCCAGCAGGGGACGGTTTTCTGGAAACACCATATATTTT.

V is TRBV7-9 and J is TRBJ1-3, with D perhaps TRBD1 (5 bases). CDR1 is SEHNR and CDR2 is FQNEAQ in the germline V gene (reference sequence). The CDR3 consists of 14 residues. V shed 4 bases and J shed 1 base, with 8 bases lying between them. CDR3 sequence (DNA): TGTGCCAGCAGCTCACAGGTATCTGGAAACACCATATATTTT. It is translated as CASSSQVSGNTIYF.

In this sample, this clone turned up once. CDR3 in amino acids: CASKGTAGGNYNEQFF. CDR3 in DNA: TGCGCCAGCAAAGGAACCGCGGGCGGTAACTACAATGAGCAGTTCTTC. The genes are TRBV5-1 and TRBJ2-1, with D perhaps TRBD2 (5 bases). The length of the CDR3 is 16 residues. Germline V CDR1 and CDR2: SGHRS, YFSETQ. Trimming pared 6 bases from V and 3 bases from J, leaving 19 bases between.

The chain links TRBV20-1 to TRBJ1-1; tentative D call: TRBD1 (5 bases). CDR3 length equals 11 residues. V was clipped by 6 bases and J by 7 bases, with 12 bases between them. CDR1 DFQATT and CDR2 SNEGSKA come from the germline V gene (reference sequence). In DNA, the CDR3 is TGCAGTGCAGGGACGTGGGGTGAAGCTTTCTTT. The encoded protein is CSAGTWGEAFF.

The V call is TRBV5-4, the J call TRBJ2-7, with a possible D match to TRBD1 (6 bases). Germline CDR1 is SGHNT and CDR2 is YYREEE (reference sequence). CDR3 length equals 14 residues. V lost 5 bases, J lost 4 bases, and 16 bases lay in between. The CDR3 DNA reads TGTGCCAGCAGAGACTACGACAGGAATTACGAGCAGTACTTC. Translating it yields CASRDYDRNYEQYF.

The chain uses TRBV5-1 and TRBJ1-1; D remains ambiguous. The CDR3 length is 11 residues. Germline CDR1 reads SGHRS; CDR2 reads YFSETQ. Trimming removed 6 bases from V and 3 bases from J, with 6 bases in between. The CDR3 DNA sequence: TGCGCCAGCATATCAGACACTGAAGCTTTCTTT. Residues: CASISDTEAFF.

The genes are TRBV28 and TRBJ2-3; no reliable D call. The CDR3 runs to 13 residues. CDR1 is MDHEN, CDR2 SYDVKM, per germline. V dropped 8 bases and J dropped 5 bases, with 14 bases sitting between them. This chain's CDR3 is CASGAPMRDTQYF. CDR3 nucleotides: TGTGCCAGCGGAGCCCCGATGCGAGATACGCAGTATTTT.

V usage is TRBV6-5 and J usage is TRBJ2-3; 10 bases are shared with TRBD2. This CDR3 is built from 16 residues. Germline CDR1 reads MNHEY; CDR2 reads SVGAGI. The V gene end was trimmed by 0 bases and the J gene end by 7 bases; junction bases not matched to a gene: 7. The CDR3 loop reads CASSYSPAGGENTQYF. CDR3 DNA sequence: TGTGCCAGCAGTTACTCGCCAGCGGGGGGGGAAAATACGCAGTATTTT.

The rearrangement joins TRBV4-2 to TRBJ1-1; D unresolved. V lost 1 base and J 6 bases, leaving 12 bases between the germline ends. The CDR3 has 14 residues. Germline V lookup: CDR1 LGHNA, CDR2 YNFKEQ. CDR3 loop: CASSQGEVDAEAFF. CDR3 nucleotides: TGTGCCAGCAGCCAAGGGGAGGTGGACGCTGAAGCTTTCTTT.

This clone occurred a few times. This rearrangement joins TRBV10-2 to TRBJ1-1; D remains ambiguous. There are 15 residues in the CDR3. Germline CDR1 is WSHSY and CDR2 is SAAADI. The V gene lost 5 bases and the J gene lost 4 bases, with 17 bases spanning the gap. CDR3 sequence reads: CASSWLGRGGTEAFF. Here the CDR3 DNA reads TGCGCCAGCAGTTGGTTGGGTCGAGGCGGCACTGAAGCTTTCTTT.

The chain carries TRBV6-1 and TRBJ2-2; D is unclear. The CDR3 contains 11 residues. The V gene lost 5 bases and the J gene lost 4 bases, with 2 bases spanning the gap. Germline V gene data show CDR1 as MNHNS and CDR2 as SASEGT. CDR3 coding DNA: TGTGCCAGCAGTTTCACCGGGGAGCTGTTTTTT. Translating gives CASSFTGELFF.

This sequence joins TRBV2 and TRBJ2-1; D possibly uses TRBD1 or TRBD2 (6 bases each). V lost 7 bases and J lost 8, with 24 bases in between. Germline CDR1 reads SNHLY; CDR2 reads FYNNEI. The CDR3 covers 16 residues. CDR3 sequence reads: CASNGPTGKEGDEQFF. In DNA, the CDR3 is TGTGCCAGCAACGGCCCCACAGGGAAGGAGGGAGATGAGCAGTTCTTC.

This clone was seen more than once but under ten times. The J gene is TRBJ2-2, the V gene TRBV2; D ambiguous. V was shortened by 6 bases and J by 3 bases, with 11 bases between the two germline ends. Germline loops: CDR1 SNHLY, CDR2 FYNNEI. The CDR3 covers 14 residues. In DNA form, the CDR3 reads TGTGCCAGCAGGGACGACCTGGACACCGGGGAGCTGTTTTTT. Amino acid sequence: CASRDDLDTGELFF.

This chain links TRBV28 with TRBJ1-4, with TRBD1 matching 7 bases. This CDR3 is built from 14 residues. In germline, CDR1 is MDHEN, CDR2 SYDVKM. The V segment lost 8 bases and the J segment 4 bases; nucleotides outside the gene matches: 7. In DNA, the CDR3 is TGTGCCAGCGAATCAGGGGGAGATAATGAAAAACTGTTTTTT. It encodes CASESGGDNEKLFF.

The CDR3 DNA follows: TGTGCCAGCAGTCCTGGACAGGTTCAAGAGACCCAGTACTTC. It yields the protein CASSPGQVQETQYF. The genes are TRBV2 and TRBJ2-5; 7 bases agree with TRBD1. Germline CDR1 reads SNHLY; CDR2 reads FYNNEI. This CDR3 is built from 14 residues. V lost 5 bases and J lost 2; bases outside the gene matches: 5.

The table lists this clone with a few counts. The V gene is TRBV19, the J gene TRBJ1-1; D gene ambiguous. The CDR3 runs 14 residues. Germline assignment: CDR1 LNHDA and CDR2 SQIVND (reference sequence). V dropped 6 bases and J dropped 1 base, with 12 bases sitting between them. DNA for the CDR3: TGTGCCAGTAGCTCTCCACGAAAGAACACTGAAGCTTTCTTT. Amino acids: CASSSPRKNTEAFF.

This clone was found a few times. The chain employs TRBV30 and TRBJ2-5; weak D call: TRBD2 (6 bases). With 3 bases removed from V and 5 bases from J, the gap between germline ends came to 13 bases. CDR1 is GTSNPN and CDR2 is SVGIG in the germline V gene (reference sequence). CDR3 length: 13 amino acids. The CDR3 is CAWRAGFLETQYF. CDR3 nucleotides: TGTGCCTGGAGGGCGGGGTTCCTGGAGACCCAGTACTTC.